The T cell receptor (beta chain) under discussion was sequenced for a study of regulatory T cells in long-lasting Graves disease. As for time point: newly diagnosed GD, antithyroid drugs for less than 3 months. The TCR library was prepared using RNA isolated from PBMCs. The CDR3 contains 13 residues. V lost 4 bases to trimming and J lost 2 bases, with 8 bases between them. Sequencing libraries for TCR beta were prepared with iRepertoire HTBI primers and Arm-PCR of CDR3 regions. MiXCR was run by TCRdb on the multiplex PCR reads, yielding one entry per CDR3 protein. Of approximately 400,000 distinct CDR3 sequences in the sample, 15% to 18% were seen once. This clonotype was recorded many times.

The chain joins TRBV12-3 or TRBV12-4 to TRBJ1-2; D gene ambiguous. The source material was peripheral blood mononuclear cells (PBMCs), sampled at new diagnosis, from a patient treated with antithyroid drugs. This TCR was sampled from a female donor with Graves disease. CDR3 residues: CASSSAGNYGYTF. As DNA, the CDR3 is TGTGCCAGCAGTTCGGCGGGCAACTATGGCTACACCTTC.